This T cell receptor beta chain was captured by sequencing in a study of naive and memory T cell subsets. Study-level points and caveats: Over 85% of naive TCR sequences appeared only once after error correction, unlike memory subsets.

Germline loops: CDR1 SNHLY, CDR2 FYNNEI. V dropped 6 bases and J dropped 3 bases, with 14 bases sitting between them. The CDR3 extends over 14 amino acids. Two oligonucleotides, mixed equimolar, formed the beta constant-region primer covering TRBC1 and TRBC2. The cDNA 3' end received a ligated single-stranded oligonucleotide carrying the SP2 primer and a 12-nucleotide UMI. Nested alpha and beta constant-region primers with the SP2 primer drove four PCR rounds on ligated cDNA. Each CDR3 protein is one row after TCRdb ran MiXCR on the UMI-ligation and nested PCR reads. The table includes about 85,000 distinct CDR3 sequences, about an eighth detected once. CD8 T cells were positively selected from what remained after CD4 positive selection. This clonotype was counted only a few times. As yet, its antigen is unknown.

The rearrangement joins TRBV2 to TRBJ2-5; the D gene is possibly TRBD2 (6 bases). Source material: central memory CD4+ T cells from blood. The source is a human donor in good health. CDR3 nucleotides: TGTGCCAGCAGCGGAGGGACTCGGGAAGAGACCCAGTACTTC. Protein product: CASSGGTREETQYF. Full variable domain (missing parts from reference TRBV2 and TRBJ2-5): EPEVTQTPSHQVTQMGQEVILRCVPISNHLYFYWYRQILGQKVEFLVSFYNNEISEKSEIFDDQFSVERPDGSNFTLKIRSTKLEDSAMYFCASSGGTREETQYFGPGTRLLVL.